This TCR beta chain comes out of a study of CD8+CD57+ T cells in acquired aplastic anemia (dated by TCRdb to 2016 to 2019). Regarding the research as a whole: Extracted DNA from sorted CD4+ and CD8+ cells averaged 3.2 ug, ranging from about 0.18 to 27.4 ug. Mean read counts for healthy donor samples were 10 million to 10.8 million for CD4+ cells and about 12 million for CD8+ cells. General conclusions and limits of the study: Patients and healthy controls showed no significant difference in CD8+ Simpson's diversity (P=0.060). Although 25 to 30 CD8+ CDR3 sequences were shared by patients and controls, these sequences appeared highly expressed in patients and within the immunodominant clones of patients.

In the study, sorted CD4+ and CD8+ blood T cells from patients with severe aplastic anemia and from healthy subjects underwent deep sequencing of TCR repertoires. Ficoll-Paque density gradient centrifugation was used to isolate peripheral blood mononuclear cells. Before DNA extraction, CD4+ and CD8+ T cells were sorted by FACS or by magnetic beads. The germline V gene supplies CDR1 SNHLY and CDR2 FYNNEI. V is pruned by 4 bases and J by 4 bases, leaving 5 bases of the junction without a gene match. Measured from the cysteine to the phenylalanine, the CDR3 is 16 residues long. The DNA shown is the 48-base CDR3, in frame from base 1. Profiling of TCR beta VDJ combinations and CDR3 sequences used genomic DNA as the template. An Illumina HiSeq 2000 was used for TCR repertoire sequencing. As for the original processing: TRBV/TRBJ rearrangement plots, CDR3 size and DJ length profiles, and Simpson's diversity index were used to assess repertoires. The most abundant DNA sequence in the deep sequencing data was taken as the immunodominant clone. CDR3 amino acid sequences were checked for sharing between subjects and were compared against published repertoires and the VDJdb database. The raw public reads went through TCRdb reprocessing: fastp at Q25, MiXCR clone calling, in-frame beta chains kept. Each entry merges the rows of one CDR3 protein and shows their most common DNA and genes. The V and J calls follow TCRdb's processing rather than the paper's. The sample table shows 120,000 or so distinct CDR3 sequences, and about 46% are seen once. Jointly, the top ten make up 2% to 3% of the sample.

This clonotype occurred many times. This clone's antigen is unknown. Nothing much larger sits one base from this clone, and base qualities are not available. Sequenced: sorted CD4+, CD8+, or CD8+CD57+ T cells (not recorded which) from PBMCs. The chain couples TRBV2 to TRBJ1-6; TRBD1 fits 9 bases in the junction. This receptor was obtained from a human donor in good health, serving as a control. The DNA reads TGTGCCAGCAGTGGTCGCGGACAGGGGTATAATTCACCCCTCCACTTT. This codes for CASSGRGQGYNSPLHF.